This T cell receptor beta chain was sequenced in a study of identical twins. TCRdb used MiXCR to reprocess the 5' RACE reads, holding one entry per CDR3 protein. The sample shows 280,000 or so distinct CDR3 sequences, more than 6.5% of them seen only once. Trimming took 0 bases from V and 0 from J, leaving 11 bases between them. Germline CDR1 SGHRS, CDR2 YFSETQ. The CDR3 runs to 16 residues. Ten or more counts support this clonotype. In addition, the sample was reused for a study of yellow fever vaccine responses in identical twins.

Specimen: memory (CD45RO+) T cells sorted from blood. This receptor was taken from a woman in her late teens or twenties in good health. This chain connects TRBV5-1 to TRBJ2-3; D not certain. CDR3 residues: CASSLVKATSTDTQYF. CDR3 nucleotide sequence: TGCGCCAGCAGCTTGGTCAAAGCAACTAGCACAGATACGCAGTATTTT.